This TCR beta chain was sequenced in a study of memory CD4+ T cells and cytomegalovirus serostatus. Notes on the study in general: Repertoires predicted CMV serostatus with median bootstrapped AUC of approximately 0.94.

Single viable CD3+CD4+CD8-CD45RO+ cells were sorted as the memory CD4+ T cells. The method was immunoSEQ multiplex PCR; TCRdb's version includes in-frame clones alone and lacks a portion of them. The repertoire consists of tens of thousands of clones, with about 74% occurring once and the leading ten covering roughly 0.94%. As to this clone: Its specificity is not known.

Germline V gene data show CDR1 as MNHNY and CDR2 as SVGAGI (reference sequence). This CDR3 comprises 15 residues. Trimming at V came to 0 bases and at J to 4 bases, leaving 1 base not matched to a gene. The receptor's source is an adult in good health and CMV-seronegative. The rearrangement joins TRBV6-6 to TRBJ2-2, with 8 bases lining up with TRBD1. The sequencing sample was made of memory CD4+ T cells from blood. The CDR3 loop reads CASSYSDRATGELFF. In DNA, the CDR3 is TGTGCCAGCAGTTACTCGGACAGGGCCACCGGGGAGCTGTTTTTT.